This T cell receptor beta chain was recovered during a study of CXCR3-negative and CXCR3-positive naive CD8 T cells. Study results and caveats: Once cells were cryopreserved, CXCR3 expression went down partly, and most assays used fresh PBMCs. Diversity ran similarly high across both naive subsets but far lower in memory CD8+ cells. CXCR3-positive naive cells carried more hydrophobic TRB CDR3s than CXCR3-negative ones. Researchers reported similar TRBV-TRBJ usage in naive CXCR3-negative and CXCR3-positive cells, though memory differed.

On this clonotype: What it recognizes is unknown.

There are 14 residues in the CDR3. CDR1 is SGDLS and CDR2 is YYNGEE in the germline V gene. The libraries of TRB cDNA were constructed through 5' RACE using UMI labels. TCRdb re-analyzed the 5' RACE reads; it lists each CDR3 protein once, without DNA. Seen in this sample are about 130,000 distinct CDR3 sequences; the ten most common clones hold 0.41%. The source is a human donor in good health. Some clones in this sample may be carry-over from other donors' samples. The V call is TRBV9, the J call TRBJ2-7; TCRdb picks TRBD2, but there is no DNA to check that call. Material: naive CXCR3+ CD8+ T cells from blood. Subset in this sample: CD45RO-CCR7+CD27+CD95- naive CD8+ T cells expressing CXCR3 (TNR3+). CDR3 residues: CASSVGGPGYEQYF. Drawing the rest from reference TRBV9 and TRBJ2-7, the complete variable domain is DSGVTQTPKHLITATGQRVTLRCSPRSGDLSVYWYQQSLDQGLQFLIQYYNGEERAKGNILERFSAQQFPDLHSELNLSSLELGDSALYFCASSVGGPGYEQYFGPGTRLTVT.